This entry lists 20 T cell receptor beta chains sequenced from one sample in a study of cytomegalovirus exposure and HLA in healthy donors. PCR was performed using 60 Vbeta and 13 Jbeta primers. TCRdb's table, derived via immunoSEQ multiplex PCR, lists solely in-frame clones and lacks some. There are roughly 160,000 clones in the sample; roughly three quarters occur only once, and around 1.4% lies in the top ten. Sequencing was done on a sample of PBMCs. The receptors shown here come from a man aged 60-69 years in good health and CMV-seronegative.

CDR3 sequence reads: CAWSGDRYNEQFF. Here the CDR3 DNA reads TGTGCCTGGAGTGGGGACAGGTACAATGAGCAGTTCTTC. J is TRBJ2-1 and V is TRBV30, with 8 bases lining up with TRBD1. CDR1 is GTSNPN and CDR2 is SVGIG in the germline V gene (reference sequence). The V segment lost 1 base and the J segment 4 bases; nucleotides outside the gene matches: 0. CDR3 length: 13 amino acids.

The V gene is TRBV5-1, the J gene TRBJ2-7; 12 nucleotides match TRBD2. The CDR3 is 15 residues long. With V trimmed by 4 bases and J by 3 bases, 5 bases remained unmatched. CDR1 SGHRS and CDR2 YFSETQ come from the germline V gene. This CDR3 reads CASSPLAGGLYEQYF. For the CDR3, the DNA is TGCGCCAGCAGCCCCCTAGCGGGAGGGCTCTACGAGCAGTACTTC.

The CDR3 sequence: CASSLDPARTGEAKNIQYF. The CDR3 DNA is TGTGCCAGCAGCTTAGATCCTGCGAGGACAGGGGAAGCCAAAAACATTCAGTACTTC. The rearrangement uses TRBV7-9 and TRBJ2-4; TRBD1 matches at 9 bases. The CDR3 spans 19 residues. With V trimmed by 1 base and J by 0 bases, 10 bases remained unmatched. Germline V CDR1 and CDR2: SEHNR, FQNEAQ (reference sequence).

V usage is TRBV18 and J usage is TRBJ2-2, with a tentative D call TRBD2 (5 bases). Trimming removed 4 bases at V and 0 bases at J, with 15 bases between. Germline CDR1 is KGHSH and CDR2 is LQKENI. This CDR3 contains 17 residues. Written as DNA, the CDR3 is TGTGCCAGCTCACTAGGGCCCGAGGGCACGAACACCGGGGAGCTGTTTTTT. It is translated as CASSLGPEGTNTGELFF.

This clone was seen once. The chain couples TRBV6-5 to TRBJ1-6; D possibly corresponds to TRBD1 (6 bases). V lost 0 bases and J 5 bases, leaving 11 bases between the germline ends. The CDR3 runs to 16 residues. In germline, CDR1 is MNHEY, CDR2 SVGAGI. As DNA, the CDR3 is TGTGCCAGCAGTTACTCGGGCGAGGGGGATAATTCACCCCTCCACTTT. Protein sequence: CASSYSGEGDNSPLHF.

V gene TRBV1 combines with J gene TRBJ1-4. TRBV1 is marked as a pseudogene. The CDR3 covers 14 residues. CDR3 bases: TGCACCAGCAGCCCCGCGAGGTCCCGGGAAAAACTGTTTTTT. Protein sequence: CTSSPARSREKLFF.

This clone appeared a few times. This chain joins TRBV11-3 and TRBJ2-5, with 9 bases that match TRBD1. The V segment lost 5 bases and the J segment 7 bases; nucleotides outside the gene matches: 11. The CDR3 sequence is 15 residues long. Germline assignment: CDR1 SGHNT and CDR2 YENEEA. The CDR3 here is CASSQGQGSGGTQYF. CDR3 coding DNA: TGTGCCAGCAGCCAGGGACAGGGCTCCGGGGGGACCCAGTACTTC.

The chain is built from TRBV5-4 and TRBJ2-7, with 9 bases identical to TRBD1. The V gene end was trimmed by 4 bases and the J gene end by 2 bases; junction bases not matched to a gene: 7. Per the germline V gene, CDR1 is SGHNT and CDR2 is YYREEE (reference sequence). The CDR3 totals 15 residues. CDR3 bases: TGTGCCAGCAGCCCTCGGACAGGGGCTACCTACGAGCAGTACTTC. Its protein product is CASSPRTGATYEQYF.

CDR3 amino acids: CASSRQNNEQFF. The CDR3 nucleotides read TGTGCCAGCAGCCGACAGAACAATGAGCAGTTCTTC. V is TRBV7-6 and J is TRBJ2-1; D is possibly TRBD1 (5 bases). The CDR3 contains 12 residues. Germline V gene sequence: CDR1 SGHVS, CDR2 FNYEAQ. Trimming pared 5 bases from V and 5 bases from J, leaving 7 bases between.

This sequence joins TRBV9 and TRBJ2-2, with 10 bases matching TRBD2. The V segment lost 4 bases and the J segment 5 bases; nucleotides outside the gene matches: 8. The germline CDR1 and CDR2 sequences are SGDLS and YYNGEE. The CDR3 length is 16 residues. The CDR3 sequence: CASSSGLAEQTGELFF. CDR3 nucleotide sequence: TGTGCCAGCAGCTCAGGACTAGCGGAACAAACCGGGGAGCTGTTTTTT.

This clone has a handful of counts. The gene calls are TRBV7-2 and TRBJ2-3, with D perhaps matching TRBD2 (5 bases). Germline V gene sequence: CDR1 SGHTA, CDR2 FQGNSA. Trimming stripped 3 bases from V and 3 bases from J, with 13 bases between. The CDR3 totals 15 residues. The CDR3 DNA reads TGTGCCAGCAGCTTTGTGGCAGAGGGTACAGATACGCAGTATTTT. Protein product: CASSFVAEGTDTQYF.

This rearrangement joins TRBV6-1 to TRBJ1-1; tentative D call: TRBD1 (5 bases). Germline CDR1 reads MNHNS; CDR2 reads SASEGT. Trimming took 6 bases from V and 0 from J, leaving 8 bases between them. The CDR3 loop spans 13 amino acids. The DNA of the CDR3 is TGTGCCAGCAGGGGGCAGTTGAACACTGAAGCTTTCTTT. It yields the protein CASRGQLNTEAFF.

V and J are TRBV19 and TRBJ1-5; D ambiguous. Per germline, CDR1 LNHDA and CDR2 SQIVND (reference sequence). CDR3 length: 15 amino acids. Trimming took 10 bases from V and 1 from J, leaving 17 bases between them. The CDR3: CATKGLTGSNQPQHF. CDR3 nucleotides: TGTGCCACAAAAGGCCTAACGGGGAGCAATCAGCCCCAGCATTTT. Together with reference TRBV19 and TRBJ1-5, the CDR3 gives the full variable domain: DGGITQSPKYLFRKEGQNVTLSCEQNLNHDAMYWYRQDPGQGLRLIYYSQIVNDFQKGDIAEGYSVSREKKESFPLTVTSAQKNPTAFYLCATKGLTGSNQPQHFGDGTRLSIL.

The CDR3 nucleotides read TGTGCCACCAGCAGAGGTTCGTTCGGGACAGGGGCGAGAGAGCAGTACTTC. This sequence encodes CATSRGSFGTGAREQYF. The gene calls are TRBV15 and TRBJ2-7; the match to TRBD1 covers 10 bases. Germline V gene sequence: CDR1 LNHNV, CDR2 YYDKDF (reference sequence). V trimming: 1 base; J trimming: 7 bases; junction bases outside the gene matches: 13. There are 17 residues in the CDR3.

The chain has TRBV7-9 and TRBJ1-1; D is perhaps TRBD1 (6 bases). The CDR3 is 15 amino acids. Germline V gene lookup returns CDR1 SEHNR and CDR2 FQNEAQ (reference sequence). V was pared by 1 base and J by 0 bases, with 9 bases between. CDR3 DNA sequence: TGTGCCAGCAGCTTAGAACAGGGCATGAACACTGAAGCTTTCTTT. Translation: CASSLEQGMNTEAFF.

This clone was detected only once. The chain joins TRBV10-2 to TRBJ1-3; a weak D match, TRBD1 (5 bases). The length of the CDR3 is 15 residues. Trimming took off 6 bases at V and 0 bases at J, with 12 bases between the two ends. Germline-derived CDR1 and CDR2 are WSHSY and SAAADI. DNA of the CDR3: TGCGCCAGCAGAATGGGGCCTAGCTCTGGAAACACCATATATTTT. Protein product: CASRMGPSSGNTIYF.

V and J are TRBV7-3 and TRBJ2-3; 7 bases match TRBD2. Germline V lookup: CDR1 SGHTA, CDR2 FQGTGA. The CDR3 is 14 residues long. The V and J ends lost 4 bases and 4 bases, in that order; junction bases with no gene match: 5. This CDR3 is CASSSGLRADTQYF. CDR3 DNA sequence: TGTGCCAGCAGCTCGGGACTACGGGCAGATACGCAGTATTTT.

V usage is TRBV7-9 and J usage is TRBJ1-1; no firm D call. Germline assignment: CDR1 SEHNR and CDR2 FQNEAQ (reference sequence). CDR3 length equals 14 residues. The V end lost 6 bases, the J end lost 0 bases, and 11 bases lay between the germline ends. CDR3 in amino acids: CASSLGVVNTEAFF. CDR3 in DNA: TGTGCCAGCAGTCTCGGGGTAGTGAACACTGAAGCTTTCTTT.

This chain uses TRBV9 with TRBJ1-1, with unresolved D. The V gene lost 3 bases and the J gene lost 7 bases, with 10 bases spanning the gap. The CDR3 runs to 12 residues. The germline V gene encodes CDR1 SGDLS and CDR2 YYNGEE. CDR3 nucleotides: TGTGCCAGCAGCGGGCCCGGGATTGAAGCTTTCTTT. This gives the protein CASSGPGIEAFF.

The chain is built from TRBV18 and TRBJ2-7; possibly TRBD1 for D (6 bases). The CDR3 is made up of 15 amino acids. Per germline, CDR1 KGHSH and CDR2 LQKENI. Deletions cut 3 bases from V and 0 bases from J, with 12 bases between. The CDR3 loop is CASSPEGVTSYEQYF. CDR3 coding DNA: TGTGCCAGCTCACCCGAGGGGGTTACCTCCTACGAGCAGTACTTC.